The 23 T cell receptor beta chains presented below share a single source sample, sequenced in a study of shared clonotypes between healthy human individuals. Libraries were prepared by immunoSEQ multiplex PCR; TCRdb keeps only in-frame clonotypes and omits some of them. Counted here are about 490,000 clones, about 84% occurring once; the ten biggest clones make up about 13%. Input material: PBMCs. The receptors derive from a woman in her thirties or forties in good health. Some clones in this sample may be carry-over from other donors' samples.

This chain uses TRBV5-4 with TRBJ2-7, with 11 nucleotides matching TRBD2. This CDR3 has 16 residues. Unmatched junction bases numbered 6, after V lost 3 bases and J lost 1 base. Germline values: CDR1 SGHNT, CDR2 YYREEE (reference sequence). The CDR3 is CASSSLLAGGSYEQYF. DNA for the CDR3: TGTGCCAGCAGCTCACTTCTAGCGGGAGGTTCCTACGAGCAGTACTTC.

This rearrangement joins TRBV30 to TRBJ2-3; D is perhaps TRBD1 (5 bases). V lost 2 bases, J lost 6 bases, and 15 bases lay in between. Looked up from germline, CDR1 is GTSNPN and CDR2 is SVGIG (reference sequence). The CDR3 extends over 14 amino acids. CDR3 loop: CAWSSGSEWDTQYF. The CDR3 DNA follows: TGTGCCTGGAGTTCAGGGTCAGAGTGGGATACGCAGTATTTT.

The V and J genes are TRBV5-4 and TRBJ1-2, with TRBD1 as a possible D gene (6 bases). This CDR3 is 11 amino acids long. Germline CDR1 SGHNT, CDR2 YYREEE (reference sequence). V lost 4 bases and J lost 9, with 10 bases in between. CDR3 sequence reads: CASSNGQSYTF. Written as DNA, the CDR3 is TGTGCCAGCAGCAACGGACAGAGCTACACCTTC.

The chain uses TRBV29-1 and TRBJ2-7; TRBD2 matches 9 bases. The CDR3 runs 13 residues. The germline CDR1 and CDR2 sequences are SQVTM and ANQGSEA. V shed 4 bases and J 3 bases; nucleotides not matched to a gene: 4. CDR3 amino acids: CSVASGMSYEQYF. The CDR3 DNA sequence: TGCAGCGTTGCTAGCGGGATGAGCTACGAGCAGTACTTC.

This chain uses TRBV14 with TRBJ2-7, with D maybe TRBD1 (6 bases). Germline V lookup: CDR1 SGHDN, CDR2 FVKESK. The V end was cut by 10 bases, the J end by 4 bases, with 14 bases between. CDR3 size: 12 residues. The CDR3 DNA reads as TGTGCCACAGGGGCAGGGGCGTACGAGCAGTACTTC. Amino acid sequence: CATGAGAYEQYF.

A remark on this clone: A far larger clone is only one base removed, so a read error is likely. Other DNA sequences in this sample translate to the same CDR3. The CDR3 sequence is CASSESGTGGNEQYF. In DNA form, the CDR3 reads TGTGCCAGCAGTGAGAGCGGGACAGGGGGTAACGAGCAGTACTTT. The chain has TRBV6-1 and TRBJ2-7; 11 bases fit TRBD1. The CDR3 is 15 residues long. Germline lookup yields CDR1 MNHNS and CDR2 SASEGT.

The chain employs TRBV2 and TRBJ2-2; 7 bases are a match to TRBD1. V was clipped by 7 bases and J by 0 bases; unmatched bases: 2. The CDR3 runs to 14 residues. Per germline, CDR1 SNHLY and CDR2 FYNNEI. Here the CDR3 reads CASKTGPNTGELFF. CDR3 coding DNA: TGTGCCAGCAAGACAGGGCCGAACACCGGGGAGCTGTTTTTT.

Notes on this clone: Only one base separates this from a far larger clonotype, so it likely reflects a read error. The chain is built from TRBV6-1 and TRBJ2-5; D might be TRBD2 (5 bases). The better agreement between TRBJ2-7 and the DNA end casts doubt on the J call. Germline assignment: CDR1 MNHNS and CDR2 SASEGT. The CDR3 runs to 14 residues. In DNA, the CDR3 is TGTGCCAGCAGTGGAGAGGGCCCTACCTACGAGCAGTACTTC. Translated, it gives CASSGEGPTYEQYF.

This chain joins TRBV27 and TRBJ2-1; D possibly corresponds to TRBD1 (5 bases). V lost 6 bases and J lost 10, with 16 bases in between. Germline V lookup: CDR1 MNHEY, CDR2 SMNVEV (reference sequence). There are 13 residues in the CDR3. CDR3 nucleotides: TGTGCCAGCAGGTTCTCAGGGTCAGGAGAGCAGTTCTTC. Translating it yields CASRFSGSGEQFF.

The chain is built from TRBV18 and TRBJ2-5; D not certain. V gave up 3 bases and J gave up 3 bases, with 8 bases separating them. The CDR3 covers 13 residues. Germline values: CDR1 KGHSH, CDR2 LQKENI. This CDR3 is CASSPPVKETQYF. The CDR3, as DNA: TGTGCCAGCTCACCCCCCGTCAAAGAGACCCAGTACTTC.

The V and J genes are TRBV7-8 and TRBJ2-1, with TRBD1 matching over 10 bases. The CDR3 consists of 16 residues. Unmatched junction bases numbered 11, after V lost 6 bases and J lost 6 bases. Germline CDR1 and CDR2: SGHVS and FQNEAQ. The chain's CDR3 is CASRPTGTGVLNEQFF. The CDR3 nucleotides are TGTGCCAGCAGACCGACCGGGACAGGGGTTCTCAATGAGCAGTTCTTC.

The genes are TRBV6-5 and TRBJ2-5; 8 bases are a match to TRBD2. The end of the DNA aligns better with TRBJ2-7, so the J call may be wrong. The germline CDR1 and CDR2 sequences are MNHEY and SVGAGI. The CDR3 extends over 16 amino acids. The DNA for the CDR3 is TGTGCCAGCAGTTACCGGGCGGGAGGTTACTCCTACGAGCAGTACTTC. Translation gives CASSYRAGGYSYEQYF.

The V call is TRBV6-5, the J call TRBJ2-7, with D tentatively TRBD2 (6 bases). The CDR3 contains 12 residues. Germline values: CDR1 MNHEY, CDR2 SVGAGI. Trimming cost V 2 bases and J 4 bases, with 6 bases left between them. CDR3 coding DNA: TGTGCCAGCAGTTACCGGGGGTACGAGCAGTACTTC. It yields the protein CASSYRGYEQYF.

This chain links TRBV28 with TRBJ2-2; D not certain. V dropped 4 bases and J dropped 10 bases, with 10 bases sitting between them. This CDR3 is built from 12 residues. The germline V gene has CDR1 MDHEN and CDR2 SYDVKM. The CDR3 loop is CASSSRVQELFF. The CDR3 nucleotides are TGTGCCAGCAGTTCCCGGGTTCAGGAGCTGTTTTTT.

The J gene is TRBJ1-1, the V gene TRBV7-3; perhaps TRBD1 as D (5 bases). Germline-derived CDR1 and CDR2 are SGHTA and FQGTGA. The ends were cut back, 8 bases at V and 11 bases at J, with 21 bases in the middle. The CDR3 totals 13 residues. The CDR3 loop is CASGETAGVVAFF. The CDR3 DNA is TGTGCCAGCGGCGAAACCGCGGGGGTTGTGGCTTTCTTT.

This rearrangement joins TRBV7-9 to TRBJ1-1, with D maybe TRBD1 (5 bases). Looked up from germline, CDR1 is SEHNR and CDR2 is FQNEAQ (reference sequence). The CDR3 extends over 13 amino acids. Trimming removed 5 bases from V and 10 bases from J, with 17 bases in between. The DNA of the CDR3 is TGTGCCAGCAGCCCCCAGGGACTTAGTCTAGCTTTCTTT. Translating gives CASSPQGLSLAFF.

In the case of this clone: This likely came from a read error, as a far larger clone is one base away. The chain joins TRBV25-1 to TRBJ1-1, with D possibly being TRBD1 (6 bases). Germline lookup yields CDR1 MGHDK and CDR2 SYGVNS. V dropped 6 bases and J dropped 4 bases, with 18 bases sitting between them. CDR3 size: 15 residues. CDR3 nucleotides: TGTGCCAGCAGGCCAAGAGGGGGGACGAGCACTGAAGCTTTCTTT. This sequence encodes CASRPRGGTSTEAFF.

This rearrangement joins TRBV6-1 to TRBJ2-7; 7 bases map to TRBD1. The CDR3 covers 14 residues. Germline V CDR1 and CDR2: MNHNS, SASEGT. V lost 7 bases and J lost 4; bases outside the gene matches: 10. The CDR3 bases are TGTGCCAGCAAAGGGACAGCGAAACAATACGAGCAGTACTTC. Translating gives CASKGTAKQYEQYF.

This chain links TRBV4-2 with TRBJ2-7; possible D gene TRBD2, 5 bases. The CDR3 length is 12 residues. V lost 5 bases, J lost 1 base, and 6 bases lay in between. Germline CDR1 LGHNA, CDR2 YNFKEQ. The CDR3 loop reads CASSAGSYEQYF. CDR3 coding DNA: TGTGCCAGCAGCGCGGGTTCCTACGAGCAGTACTTC.

The chain joins TRBV6-5 to TRBJ1-2; 9 bases are a match to TRBD1. V was pared by 3 bases and J by 4 bases, with 6 bases of the junction left unmatched. This CDR3 has 15 residues. Germline-derived CDR1 and CDR2 are MNHEY and SVGAGI. The CDR3 loop reads CASSYRTGQGYGYTF. The CDR3 DNA sequence: TGTGCCAGCAGTTATCGGACGGGACAGGGCTATGGCTACACCTTC.

In its sample, this clone was seen many times. The chain links TRBV19 to TRBJ1-4; tentatively, D is TRBD1 (5 bases). This CDR3 comprises 13 residues. V dropped 10 bases and J dropped 7 bases, with 16 bases sitting between them. Germline V lookup: CDR1 LNHDA, CDR2 SQIVND (reference sequence). CDR3 region: CATSGAVGEKLFF. CDR3 sequence (DNA): TGTGCCACCTCTGGGGCAGTTGGTGAAAAACTGTTTTTT.

Comments on this clone: At the DNA level, this CDR3 is encoded by other sequences in the same sample as well. This chain uses TRBV18 with TRBJ1-1; the D is unclear. V was trimmed by 3 bases and J by 0 bases, leaving 11 bases between them. The CDR3 has 15 amino acids. Germline values: CDR1 KGHSH, CDR2 LQKENI. The CDR3 here is CASSPQRHLNTEAFF. The CDR3 DNA reads TGTGCCAGCTCACCCCAGAGGCACTTGAACACTGAAGCTTTCTTT.

This clone was observed a single time. The chain links TRBV6-5 to TRBJ1-1; no clear D. Trimming pared 0 bases from V and 3 bases from J, leaving 14 bases between. The CDR3 is 16 residues long. The germline V gene has CDR1 MNHEY and CDR2 SVGAGI. CDR3: CASSYSIMGVDTEAFF. The CDR3 DNA is TGTGCCAGCAGTTACTCGATTATGGGAGTGGACACTGAAGCTTTCTTT.